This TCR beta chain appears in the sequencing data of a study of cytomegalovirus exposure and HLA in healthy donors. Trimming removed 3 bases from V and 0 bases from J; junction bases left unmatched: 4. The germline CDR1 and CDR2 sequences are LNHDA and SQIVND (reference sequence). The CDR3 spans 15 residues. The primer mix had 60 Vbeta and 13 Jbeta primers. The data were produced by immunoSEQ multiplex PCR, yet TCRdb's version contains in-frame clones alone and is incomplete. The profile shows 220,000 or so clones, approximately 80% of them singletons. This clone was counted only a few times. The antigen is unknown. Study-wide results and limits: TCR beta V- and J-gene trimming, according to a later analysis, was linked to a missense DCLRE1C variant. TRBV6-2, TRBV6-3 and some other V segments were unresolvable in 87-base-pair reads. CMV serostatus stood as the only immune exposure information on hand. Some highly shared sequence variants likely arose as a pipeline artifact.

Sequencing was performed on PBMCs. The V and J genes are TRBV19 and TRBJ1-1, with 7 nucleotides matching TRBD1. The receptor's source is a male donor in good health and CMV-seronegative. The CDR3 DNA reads TGTGCCAGTAGTATCCACAGGGGCATGAACACTGAAGCTTTCTTT. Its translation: CASSIHRGMNTEAFF.